Below are 15 T cell receptor beta chains sequenced from a single sample in a study of blood T cell repertoires in COVID-19. Using immunoSEQ multiplex PCR, the repertoire was profiled, and TCRdb retains in-frame clones only, with some absent. This table has some 150,000 clones, around nine tenths appearing once. Specimen: peripheral blood. Receptor source: a woman in her 70s with acute or convalescent COVID-19.

The J gene is TRBJ1-5, the V gene TRBV10-3, with D possibly TRBD1 on 5 matching bases. The CDR3 has 15 residues. V was cut by 0 bases and J by 7 bases, with 13 bases left in between. Looked up from germline, CDR1 is ENHRY and CDR2 is SYGVKD. CDR3 residues: CAISESLGDRQPQHF. The CDR3 region has the DNA TGTGCCATCAGTGAGTCTTTAGGGGATCGCCAGCCCCAGCATTTT.

V and J are TRBV7-9 and TRBJ1-3; the D gene is possibly TRBD1 (5 bases). Trimming cost V 5 bases and J 2 bases, with 10 bases left between them. From germline, CDR1 is SEHNR and CDR2 FQNEAQ (reference sequence). This CDR3 is built from 14 residues. For the CDR3, the DNA is TGTGCCAGCAGCGAGACAGTTACTGGAAACACCATATATTTT. Translated: CASSETVTGNTIYF.

The V gene is TRBV3-1 (or the pseudogene TRBV3-2), the J gene TRBJ1-5; possibly TRBD1 for D (5 bases). The germline V gene has CDR1 LGHDT and CDR2 YNNKEL (reference sequence). The CDR3 spans 13 residues. V gave up 3 bases and J gave up 5 bases, with 8 bases separating them. CDR3: CASSHLGDQPQHF. The CDR3 coding sequence is TGTGCCAGCAGCCACCTAGGGGATCAGCCCCAGCATTTT.

This sequence joins TRBV6-5 and TRBJ2-7; 8 nucleotides align to TRBD2. The CDR3 is 15 amino acids. V was pared by 6 bases and J by 1 base, with 8 bases of the junction left unmatched. The V gene's germline CDR1 is MNHEY and CDR2 SVGAGI. The CDR3 nucleotides read TGTGCCAGCAGCTCCTTTGCGGGGGGATCCTACGAGCAGTACTTC. It is translated as CASSSFAGGSYEQYF.

The chain uses TRBV7-6 and TRBJ2-1, with D tentatively TRBD2 (7 bases). Germline lookup yields CDR1 SGHVS and CDR2 FNYEAQ. The CDR3 contains 15 residues. Trimming removed 1 base at V and 4 bases at J, with 11 bases between. CDR3 region: CASSLGGGVYNEQFF. In nucleotides, the CDR3 is TGTGCCAGCAGCTTAGGAGGGGGGGTATACAATGAGCAGTTCTTC.

The chain uses TRBV5-1 and TRBJ1-6; 8 nucleotides align to TRBD1. V shed 4 bases, J shed 7 bases, and the junction held 7 bases outside the gene matches. Germline values: CDR1 SGHRS, CDR2 YFSETQ. The CDR3 has 15 residues. The chain's CDR3 is CASSPWTGLNSPLHF. In DNA form, the CDR3 reads TGCGCCAGCAGCCCCTGGACAGGGTTGAATTCACCCCTCCACTTT.

V usage is TRBV18 and J usage is TRBJ2-7, with 9 bases aligning to TRBD2. V lost 4 bases, J lost 1 base, and 8 bases stayed unmatched. The CDR3 sequence is 16 residues long. Germline values: CDR1 KGHSH, CDR2 LQKENI. DNA for the CDR3: TGTGCCAGCTCACTGGCGCCGGGACTAGCTTCCTACGAGCAGTACTTC. Translation gives CASSLAPGLASYEQYF.

V usage is TRBV19 and J usage is TRBJ2-3; 9 bases are a match to TRBD2. The V gene's germline CDR1 is LNHDA and CDR2 SQIVND (reference sequence). J lost 1 base, V lost 7 bases, and 3 bases had no gene match. This CDR3 spans 14 amino acids. The chain's CDR3 is CASKASGGTDTQYF. CDR3 nucleotide sequence: TGTGCCAGTAAGGCTAGCGGGGGCACAGATACGCAGTATTTT. The complete variable domain, with remaining parts taken from reference TRBV19 and TRBJ2-3, reads DGGITQSPKYLFRKEGQNVTLSCEQNLNHDAMYWYRQDPGQGLRLIYYSQIVNDFQKGDIAEGYSVSREKKESFPLTVTSAQKNPTAFYLCASKASGGTDTQYFGPGTRLTVL.

This chain links TRBV3-1 (or the pseudogene TRBV3-2) with TRBJ2-7, with D tentatively TRBD2 (7 bases). The germline V and J ends were trimmed by 4 bases and 5 bases, with 9 bases remaining between them. CDR3 length: 12 residues. Germline CDR1 reads LGHDT; CDR2 reads YNNKEL (reference sequence). CDR3 coding DNA: TGTGCCAGCAGCCGCGGGGGCGACGAGCAGTACGTC. As protein: CASSRGGDEQYV.

The rearrangement links TRBV18 to TRBJ1-3, with 8 bases fitting TRBD1. This CDR3 contains 18 residues. The ends lost 0 bases at V and 3 bases at J; junction bases unmatched: 10. Germline-derived CDR1 and CDR2 are KGHSH and LQKENI. The CDR3 DNA is TGTGCCAGCTCACCACCGAGGCAGGGGGCGATGCGTGGAAACACCATATATTTT. This codes for CASSPPRQGAMRGNTIYF.

The V and J genes are TRBV9 and TRBJ2-3; 8 nucleotides agree with TRBD2. This CDR3 is 15 amino acids long. From germline, CDR1 is SGDLS and CDR2 YYNGEE. J was trimmed by 5 bases and V by 0 bases; bases with no gene match: 5. In nucleotides, the CDR3 is TGTGCCAGCAGCGTAGTGGTCGGGGGGGGAGATACGCAGTATTTT. Protein: CASSVVVGGGDTQYF. The variable domain in full, completed from reference TRBV9 and TRBJ2-3, reads DSGVTQTPKHLITATGQRVTLRCSPRSGDLSVYWYQQSLDQGLQFLIQYYNGEERAKGNILERFSAQQFPDLHSELNLSSLELGDSALYFCASSVVVGGGDTQYFGPGTRLTVL.

This rearrangement joins TRBV6-6 to TRBJ2-4, with D maybe TRBD2 (5 bases). The V and J ends lost 0 bases and 7 bases respectively, with 16 bases between them. This CDR3 spans 16 amino acids. The germline CDR1 and CDR2 sequences are MNHNY and SVGAGI (reference sequence). The DNA of the CDR3 is TGTGCCAGCAGTTACTCGAATGAGGACTCCCGGAACATTCAGTACTTC. Translated: CASSYSNEDSRNIQYF.

A note on this clone: The same CDR3 also results from other DNA sequences found in this sample. J is TRBJ1-5 and V is TRBV3-1 (or the pseudogene TRBV3-2), with D unresolved. The V end was cut by 2 bases, the J end by 2 bases, with 4 bases between. The CDR3 length is 13 residues. Per the germline V gene, CDR1 is LGHDT and CDR2 is YNNKEL (reference sequence). The CDR3 DNA sequence: TGTGCCAGCAGCCAAACGGGCAATCAGCCCCAGCATTTT. This translates into CASSQTGNQPQHF.

V usage is TRBV4-3 and J usage is TRBJ2-6; 8 bases match TRBD1. There are 20 residues in the CDR3. V gave up 6 bases and J gave up 0 bases; unmatched junction bases: 16. The germline V gene has CDR1 LGHNA and CDR2 YSLEER. The CDR3 spells CASSLGAGGAPLSGANVLTF. The CDR3 DNA is TGCGCCAGCAGTCTAGGCGCAGGGGGCGCCCCACTCTCTGGGGCCAACGTCCTGACTTTC.

The chain has TRBV28 and TRBJ1-3, with D maybe TRBD1 (5 bases). This CDR3 region has 14 residues. Trimming cost V 0 bases and J 6 bases, with 9 bases left between them. Per germline, CDR1 MDHEN and CDR2 SYDVKM. As DNA, the CDR3 is TGTGCCAGCAGTTTATGGCAGGGTGAAAACACCATATATTTT. This translates into CASSLWQGENTIYF.